The clone carrying this T cell receptor beta chain showed up just once. The CDR3 loop spans 12 amino acids. V lost 6 bases and J 10 bases, leaving 13 bases between the germline ends. CDR1 and CDR2 (germline): KGHSH, LQKENI. The protocol was immunoSEQ multiplex PCR, while the TCRdb copy is restricted to in-frame clones and leaves out a portion. Seen here are under 70,000 clones, 90% to 96% observed once, and the top ten hold approximately 1%. The data stem from a study of control samples from healthy donors and cancer patients. Sequencing was carried out using blood. V and J are TRBV18 and TRBJ2-1; the D gene is possibly TRBD2 (5 bases). This TCR derives from a young woman in good health. The chain's CDR3 is CASSPWRQEQFF. CDR3 DNA: TGTGCCAGCTCCCCGTGGAGGCAGGAGCAGTTCTTC.